Described below is a single TCR beta chain sequence and its context. This entry is derived from a study of T cells expressing NK-cell markers. The CDR3 covers 16 residues. CDR1 is MNHEY, CDR2 SVGAGI, per germline. One entry per CDR3 protein, without DNA, is what TCRdb gives after re-calling the 5' RACE reads. The table lists 130,000 to 150,000 distinct CDR3 sequences, with about 12% in the top ten. The sample consisted of blood T cells: a sorted CD56 or NKG2C T cell subset, CD4+ or CD8+ T cells, or bulk PBMC T cells (not recorded which). The receptor was isolated from a man aged 18 to 29 in good health. J is TRBJ1-5 and V is TRBV6-5; checking the TCRdb D call of TRBD1 is not possible without DNA. The CDR3 sequence is CASSYLRTGENQPQHF.